This T cell receptor (beta chain) was sequenced during a study of identifying expanded T cells in peripheral blood. The CDR3 totals 13 residues. V dropped 5 bases and J dropped 4 bases, with 8 bases sitting between them. Germline V gene lookup returns CDR1 LNHNV and CDR2 YYDKDF (reference sequence). No infections or other immune events were documented during collection. The assay was immunoSEQ multiplex PCR, and TCRdb's table has in-frame clones only and misses some. The sample lists tens of thousands of clones; more than 70% were seen once. This chain joins TRBV15 and TRBJ2-2; D is unresolved. The receptor's source is a person aged 18-70 years in good health. Sample: blood. The CDR3 DNA sequence: TGTGCCACCAGCCCAATAGGCACCGGGGAGCTGTTTTTT. It encodes CATSPIGTGELFF.